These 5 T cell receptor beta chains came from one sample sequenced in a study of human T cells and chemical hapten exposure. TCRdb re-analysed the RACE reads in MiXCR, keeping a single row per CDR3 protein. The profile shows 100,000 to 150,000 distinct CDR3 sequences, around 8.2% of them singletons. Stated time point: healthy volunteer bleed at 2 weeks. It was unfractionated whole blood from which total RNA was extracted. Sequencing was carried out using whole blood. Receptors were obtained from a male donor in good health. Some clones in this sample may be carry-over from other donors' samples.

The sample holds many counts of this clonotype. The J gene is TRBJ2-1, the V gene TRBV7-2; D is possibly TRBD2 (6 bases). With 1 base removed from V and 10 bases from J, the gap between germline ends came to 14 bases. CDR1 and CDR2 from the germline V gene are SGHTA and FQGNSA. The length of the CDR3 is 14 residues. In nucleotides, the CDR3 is TGTGCCAGCAGCTTAGTGGGACTCAACGCGGAGCAGTTCTTC. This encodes CASSLVGLNAEQFF.

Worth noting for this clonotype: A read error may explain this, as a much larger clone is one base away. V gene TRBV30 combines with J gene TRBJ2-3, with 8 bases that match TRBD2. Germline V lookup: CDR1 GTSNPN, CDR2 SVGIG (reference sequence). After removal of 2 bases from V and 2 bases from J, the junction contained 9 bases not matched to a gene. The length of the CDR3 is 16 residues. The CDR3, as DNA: TGTGCCTGGAGTCTTTTAACGGGAGGGCTCACAGATACGCAGTATTTT. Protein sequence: CAWSLLTGGLTDTQYF.

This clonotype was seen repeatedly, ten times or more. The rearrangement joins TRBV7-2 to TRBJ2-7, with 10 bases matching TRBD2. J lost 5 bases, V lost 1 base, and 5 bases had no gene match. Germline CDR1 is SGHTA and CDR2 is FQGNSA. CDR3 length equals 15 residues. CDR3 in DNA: TGTGCCAGCAGCTTAGTCTGGACTAGCGGAAACGAGCAGTACTTC. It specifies CASSLVWTSGNEQYF.

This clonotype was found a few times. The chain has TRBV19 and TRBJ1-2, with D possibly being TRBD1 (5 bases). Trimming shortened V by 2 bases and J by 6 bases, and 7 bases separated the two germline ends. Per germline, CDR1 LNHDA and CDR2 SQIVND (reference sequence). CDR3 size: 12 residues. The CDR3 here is CASSILRDGYTF. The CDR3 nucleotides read TGTGCCAGTAGTATACTCAGGGATGGCTACACCTTC.

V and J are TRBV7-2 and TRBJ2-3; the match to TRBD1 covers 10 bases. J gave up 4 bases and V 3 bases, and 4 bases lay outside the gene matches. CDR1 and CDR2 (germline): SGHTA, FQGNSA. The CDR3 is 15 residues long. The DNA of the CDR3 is TGTGCCAGCAGCTTGGACAGGGGGGGGGCAGATACGCAGTATTTT. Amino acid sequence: CASSLDRGGADTQYF.